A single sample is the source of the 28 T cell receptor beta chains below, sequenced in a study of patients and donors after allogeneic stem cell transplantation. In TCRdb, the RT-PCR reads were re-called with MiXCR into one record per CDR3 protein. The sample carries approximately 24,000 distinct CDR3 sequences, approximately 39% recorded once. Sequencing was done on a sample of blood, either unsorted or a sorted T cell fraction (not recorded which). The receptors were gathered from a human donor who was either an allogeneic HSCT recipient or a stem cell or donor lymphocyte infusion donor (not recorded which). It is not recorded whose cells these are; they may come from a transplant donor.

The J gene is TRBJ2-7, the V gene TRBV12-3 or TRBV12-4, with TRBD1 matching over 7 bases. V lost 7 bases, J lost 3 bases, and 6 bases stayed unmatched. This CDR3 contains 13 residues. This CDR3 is CASTSTGIYEQYF. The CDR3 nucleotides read TGTGCCAGCACCTCGACAGGGATCTACGAGCAGTACTTC.

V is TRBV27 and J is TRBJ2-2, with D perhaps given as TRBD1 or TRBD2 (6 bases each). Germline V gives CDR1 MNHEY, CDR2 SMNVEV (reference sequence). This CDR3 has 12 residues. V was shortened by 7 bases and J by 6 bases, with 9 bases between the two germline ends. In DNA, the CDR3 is TGTGCCAGCACGGGGGCAGCCGGGGAGCTGTTTTTT. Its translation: CASTGAAGELFF.

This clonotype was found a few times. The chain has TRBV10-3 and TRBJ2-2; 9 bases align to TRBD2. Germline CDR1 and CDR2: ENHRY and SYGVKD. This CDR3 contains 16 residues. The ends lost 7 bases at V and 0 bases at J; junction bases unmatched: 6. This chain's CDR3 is CAIKASGESNTGELFF. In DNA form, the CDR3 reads TGTGCCATCAAGGCTAGCGGGGAGTCGAACACCGGGGAGCTGTTTTTT.

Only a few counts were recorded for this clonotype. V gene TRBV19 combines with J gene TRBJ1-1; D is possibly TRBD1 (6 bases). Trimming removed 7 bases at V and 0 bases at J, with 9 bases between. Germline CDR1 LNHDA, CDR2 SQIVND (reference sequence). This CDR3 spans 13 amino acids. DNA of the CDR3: TGTGCCAGTATGGGACATTTGAACACTGAAGCTTTCTTT. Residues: CASMGHLNTEAFF.

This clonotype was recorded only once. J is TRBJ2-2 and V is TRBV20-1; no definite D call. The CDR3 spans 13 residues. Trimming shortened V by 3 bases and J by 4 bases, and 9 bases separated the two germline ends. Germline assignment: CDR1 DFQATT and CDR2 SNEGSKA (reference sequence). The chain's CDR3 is CSASWGTTGELFF. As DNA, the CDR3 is TGCAGTGCTAGCTGGGGAACCACCGGGGAGCTGTTTTTT.

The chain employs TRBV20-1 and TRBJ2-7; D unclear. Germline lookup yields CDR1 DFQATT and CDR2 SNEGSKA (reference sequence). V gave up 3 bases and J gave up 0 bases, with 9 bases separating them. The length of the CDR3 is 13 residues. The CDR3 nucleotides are TGCAGTGCTAGTATAGGCAGCTCCTACGAGCAGTACTTC. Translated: CSASIGSSYEQYF.

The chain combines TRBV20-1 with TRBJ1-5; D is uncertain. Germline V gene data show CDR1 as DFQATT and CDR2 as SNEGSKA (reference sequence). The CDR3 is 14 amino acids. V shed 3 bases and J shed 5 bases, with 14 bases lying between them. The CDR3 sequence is CSARSPIGHQPQHF. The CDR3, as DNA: TGCAGTGCTAGGAGTCCCATCGGGCATCAGCCCCAGCATTTT.

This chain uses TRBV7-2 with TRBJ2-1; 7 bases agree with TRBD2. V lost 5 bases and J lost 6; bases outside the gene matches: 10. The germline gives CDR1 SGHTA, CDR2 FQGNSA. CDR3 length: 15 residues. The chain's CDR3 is CASSKTGTIINEQFF. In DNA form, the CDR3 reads TGTGCCAGCAGCAAAACCGGGACTATTATCAATGAGCAGTTCTTC.

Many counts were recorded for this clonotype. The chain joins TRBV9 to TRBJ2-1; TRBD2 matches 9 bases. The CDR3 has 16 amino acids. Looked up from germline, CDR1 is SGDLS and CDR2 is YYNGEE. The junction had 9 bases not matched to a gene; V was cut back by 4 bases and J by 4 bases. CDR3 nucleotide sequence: TGTGCCAGCAGCCCCGGGGTAGCGGGAGTATACAATGAGCAGTTCTTC. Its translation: CASSPGVAGVYNEQFF.

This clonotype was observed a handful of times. The CDR3 here is CASSLLPIKLPLHF. For the CDR3, the DNA is TGTGCCAGCAGTTTGTTGCCCATCAAACTACCCCTCCACTTT. This chain uses TRBV12-3 or TRBV12-4 with TRBJ1-6, with no clear D. CDR3 length: 14 amino acids. The ends were cut back, 3 bases at V and 12 bases at J, with 15 bases in the middle.

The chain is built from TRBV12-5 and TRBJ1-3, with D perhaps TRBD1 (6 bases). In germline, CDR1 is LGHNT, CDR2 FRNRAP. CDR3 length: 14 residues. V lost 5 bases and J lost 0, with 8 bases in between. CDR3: CASGQGTSGNTIYF. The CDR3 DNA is TGTGCTAGTGGTCAGGGGACCTCTGGAAACACCATATATTTT.

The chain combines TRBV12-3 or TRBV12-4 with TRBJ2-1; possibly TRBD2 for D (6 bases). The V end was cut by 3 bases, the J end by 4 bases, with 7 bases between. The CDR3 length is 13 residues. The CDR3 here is CASSLGLYNEQFF. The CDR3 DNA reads TGTGCCAGCAGTTTGGGACTTTACAATGAGCAGTTCTTC.

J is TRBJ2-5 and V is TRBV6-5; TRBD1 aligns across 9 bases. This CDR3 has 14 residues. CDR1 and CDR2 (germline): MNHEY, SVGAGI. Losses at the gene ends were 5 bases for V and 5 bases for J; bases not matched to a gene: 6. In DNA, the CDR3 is TGTGCCAGCAGTATCACAGGGGGCGGGGAGACCCAGTACTTC. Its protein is CASSITGGGETQYF.

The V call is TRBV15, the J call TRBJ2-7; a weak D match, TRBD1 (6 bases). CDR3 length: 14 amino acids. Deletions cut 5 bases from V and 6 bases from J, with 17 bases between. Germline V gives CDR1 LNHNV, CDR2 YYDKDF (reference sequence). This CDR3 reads CATSRRDTRREQYF. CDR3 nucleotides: TGTGCCACCAGCCGACGGGACACTCGCCGCGAGCAGTACTTC.

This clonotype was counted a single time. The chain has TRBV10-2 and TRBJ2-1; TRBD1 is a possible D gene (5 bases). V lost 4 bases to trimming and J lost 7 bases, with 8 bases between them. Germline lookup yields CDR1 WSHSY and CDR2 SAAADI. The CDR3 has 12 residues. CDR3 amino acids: CASSAPGNEQFF. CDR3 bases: TGCGCCAGCAGTGCACCAGGGAATGAGCAGTTCTTC.

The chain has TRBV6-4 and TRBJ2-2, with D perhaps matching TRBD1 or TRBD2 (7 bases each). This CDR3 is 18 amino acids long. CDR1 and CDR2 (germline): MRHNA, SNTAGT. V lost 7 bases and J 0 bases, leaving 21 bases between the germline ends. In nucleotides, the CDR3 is TGTGCCAGCACGCCCAGGGGGGGCGATACCCCGAACACCGGGGAGCTGTTTTTT. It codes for CASTPRGGDTPNTGELFF.

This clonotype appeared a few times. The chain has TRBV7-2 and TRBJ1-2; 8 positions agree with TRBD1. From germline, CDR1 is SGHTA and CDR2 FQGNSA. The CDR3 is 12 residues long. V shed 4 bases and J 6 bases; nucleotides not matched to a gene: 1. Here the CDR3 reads CASSSTGDGYTF. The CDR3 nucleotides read TGTGCCAGCAGCTCGACAGGGGATGGCTACACCTTC.

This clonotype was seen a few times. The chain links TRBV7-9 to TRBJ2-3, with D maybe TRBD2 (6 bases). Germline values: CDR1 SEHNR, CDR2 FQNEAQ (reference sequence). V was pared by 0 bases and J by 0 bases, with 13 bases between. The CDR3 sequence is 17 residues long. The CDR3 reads CASSLAAGSGSTDTQYF. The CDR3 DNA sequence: TGTGCCAGCAGCTTAGCGGCAGGTAGCGGAAGCACAGATACGCAGTATTTT.

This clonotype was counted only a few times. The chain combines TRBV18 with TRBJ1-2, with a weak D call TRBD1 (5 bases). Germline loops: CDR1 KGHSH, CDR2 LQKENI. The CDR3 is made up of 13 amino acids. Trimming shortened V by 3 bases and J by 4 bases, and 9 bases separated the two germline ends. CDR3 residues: CASSPGTAYGYTF. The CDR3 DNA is TGTGCCAGCTCACCGGGGACGGCCTATGGCTACACCTTC.

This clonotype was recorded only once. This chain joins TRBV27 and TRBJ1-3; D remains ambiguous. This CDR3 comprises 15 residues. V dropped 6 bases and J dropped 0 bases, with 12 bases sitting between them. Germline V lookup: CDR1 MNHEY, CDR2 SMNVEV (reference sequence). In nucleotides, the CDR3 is TGTGCCAGCAGGATCACACACCGCTCTGGAAACACCATATATTTT. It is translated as CASRITHRSGNTIYF.

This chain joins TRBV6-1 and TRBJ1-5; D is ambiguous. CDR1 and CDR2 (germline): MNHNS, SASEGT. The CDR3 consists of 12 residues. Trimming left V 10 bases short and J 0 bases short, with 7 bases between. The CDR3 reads CATTFSNQPQHF. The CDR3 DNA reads TGTGCCACTACTTTTAGCAATCAGCCCCAGCATTTT.

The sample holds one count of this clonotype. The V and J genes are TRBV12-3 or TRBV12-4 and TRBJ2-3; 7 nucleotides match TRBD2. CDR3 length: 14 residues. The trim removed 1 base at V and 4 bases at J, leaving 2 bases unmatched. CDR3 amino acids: CASSLGAGADTQYF. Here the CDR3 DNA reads TGTGCCAGCAGTTTAGGGGCGGGGGCAGATACGCAGTATTTT.

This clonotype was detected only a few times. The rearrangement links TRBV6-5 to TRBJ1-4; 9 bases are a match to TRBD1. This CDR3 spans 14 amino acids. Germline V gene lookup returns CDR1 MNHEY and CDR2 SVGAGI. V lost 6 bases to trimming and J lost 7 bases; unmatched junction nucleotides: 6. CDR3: CASSRTTGGEKLFF. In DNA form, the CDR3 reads TGTGCCAGCAGCCGTACGACAGGGGGTGAAAAACTGTTTTTT.

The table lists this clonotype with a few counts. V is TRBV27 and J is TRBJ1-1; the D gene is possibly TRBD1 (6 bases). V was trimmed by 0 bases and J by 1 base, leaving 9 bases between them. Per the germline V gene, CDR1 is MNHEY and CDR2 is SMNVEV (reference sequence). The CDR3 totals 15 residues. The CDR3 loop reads CASSLSTGWNTEAFF. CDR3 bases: TGTGCCAGCAGTTTATCCACAGGGTGGAACACTGAAGCTTTCTTT.

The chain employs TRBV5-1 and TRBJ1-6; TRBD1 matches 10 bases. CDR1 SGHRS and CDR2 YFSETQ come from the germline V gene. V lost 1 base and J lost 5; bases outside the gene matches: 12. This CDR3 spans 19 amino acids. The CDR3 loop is CASSLRDRGRFANNSPLHF. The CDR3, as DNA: TGCGCCAGCAGCTTGCGGGACAGGGGACGTTTTGCGAATAATTCACCCCTCCACTTT.

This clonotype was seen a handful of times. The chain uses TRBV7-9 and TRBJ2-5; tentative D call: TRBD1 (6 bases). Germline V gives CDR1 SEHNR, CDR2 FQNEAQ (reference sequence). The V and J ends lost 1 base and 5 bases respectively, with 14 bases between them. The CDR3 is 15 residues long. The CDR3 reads CASSLGGQPPETQYF. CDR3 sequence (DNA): TGTGCCAGCAGCTTAGGGGGGCAGCCCCCTGAGACCCAGTACTTC.

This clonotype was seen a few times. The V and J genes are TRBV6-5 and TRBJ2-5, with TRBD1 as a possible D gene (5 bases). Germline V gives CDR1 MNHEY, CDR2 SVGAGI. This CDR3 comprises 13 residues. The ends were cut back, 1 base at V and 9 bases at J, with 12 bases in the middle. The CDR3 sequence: CASSYFDPGPQYF. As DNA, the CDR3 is TGTGCCAGCAGTTACTTTGATCCAGGGCCCCAGTACTTC.

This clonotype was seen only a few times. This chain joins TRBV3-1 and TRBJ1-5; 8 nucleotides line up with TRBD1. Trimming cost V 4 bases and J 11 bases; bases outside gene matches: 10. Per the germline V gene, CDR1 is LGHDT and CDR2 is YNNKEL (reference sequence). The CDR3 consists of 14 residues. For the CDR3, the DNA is TGTGCCAGCAGCCCCGGGACAGGCTTGTCAGCCCAGCATTTT. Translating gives CASSPGTGLSAQHF.